The 21 T cell receptor beta chains in this list originate from one sample, sequenced in a study of T cells after yellow fever vaccination. TCRdb fed the 5' RACE reads into MiXCR, producing one record per CDR3 protein. The sample records 80,000 to 100,000 distinct CDR3 sequences, around 5.5% being singletons. The specimen was CD8+ T cells sorted from PBMCs, collected 10 days after the yellow fever booster vaccination. These receptors were obtained from a young man who received the YFV17D yellow fever vaccine.

The chain links TRBV20-1 to TRBJ2-1, with D tentatively TRBD1 or TRBD2 (5 bases each). Germline V gives CDR1 DFQATT, CDR2 SNEGSKA (reference sequence). The CDR3 contains 13 residues. Trimming removed 6 bases at V and 7 bases at J, with 16 bases between. CDR3: CSARDREGNEQFF. CDR3 DNA sequence: TGCAGTGCCAGGGACCGAGAGGGGAATGAGCAGTTCTTC.

The chain uses TRBV7-8 and TRBJ2-3; TRBD1 matches 10 bases. The CDR3 contains 16 residues. V lost 5 bases, J lost 1 base, and 6 bases stayed unmatched. From germline, CDR1 is SGHVS and CDR2 FQNEAQ. CDR3 amino acids: CASSMGQGYGTDTQYF. The CDR3 DNA reads TGTGCCAGCAGCATGGGACAGGGGTACGGCACAGATACGCAGTATTTT. The entire variable domain, with the rest obtained from reference TRBV7-8 and TRBJ2-3, is as follows: GAGVSQSPRYKVAKRGQDVALRCDPISGHVSLFWYQQALGQGPEFLTYFQNEAQLDKSGLPSDRFFAERPEGSVSTLKIQRTQQEDSAVYLCASSMGQGYGTDTQYFGPGTRLTVL.

This clonotype was detected a few times. The chain is built from TRBV3-1 and TRBJ1-2; D gene unclear. V lost 3 bases and J lost 4, with 12 bases in between. Looked up from germline, CDR1 is LGHDT and CDR2 is YNNKEL (reference sequence). The CDR3 is 14 residues long. The CDR3 DNA reads TGTGCCAGCAGCCAGAAGGGCCGTTCCTATGGCTACACCTTC. It yields the protein CASSQKGRSYGYTF.

This clonotype came up a few times. The gene calls are TRBV4-3 and TRBJ2-3; the D is unclear. The CDR3 is 15 residues long. Germline V CDR1 and CDR2: LGHNA, YSLEER. With 0 bases removed from V and 6 bases from J, the gap between germline ends came to 13 bases. The CDR3 sequence is CASSQDRTLKDTQYF. CDR3 coding DNA: TGCGCCAGCAGCCAAGACAGGACCCTGAAGGATACGCAGTATTTT.

This clonotype has more than one count but fewer than ten. The chain combines TRBV11-1 with TRBJ2-1; a weak D match, TRBD1 (5 bases). This CDR3 has 16 amino acids. The germline V gene encodes CDR1 SGHAT and CDR2 FQDESV (reference sequence). With 7 bases removed from V and 1 base from J, the gap between germline ends came to 17 bases. CDR3 region: CASTDSIRESYNEQFF. CDR3 coding DNA: TGTGCCAGCACCGACAGCATTCGAGAGTCCTACAATGAGCAGTTCTTC. The variable domain in full, with the rest retrieved from reference TRBV11-1 and TRBJ2-1, is EAEVAQSPRYKITEKSQAVAFWCDPISGHATLYWYRQILGQGPELLVQFQDESVVDDSQLPKDRFSAERLKGVDSTLKIQPAELGDSAMYLCASTDSIRESYNEQFFGPGTRLTVL.

The chain is built from TRBV15 and TRBJ2-3; 7 positions match TRBD2. CDR1 and CDR2 from the germline V gene are LNHNV and YYDKDF (reference sequence). J lost 0 bases, V lost 0 bases, and 3 bases had no gene match. This CDR3 contains 16 residues. The CDR3 here is CATSRELGGSTDTQYF. The CDR3 DNA reads as TGTGCCACCAGCAGAGAGCTCGGGGGGAGCACAGATACGCAGTATTTT.

This clonotype was detected a few times. The rearrangement uses TRBV19 and TRBJ2-1, with 9 bases matching TRBD1. Germline V gives CDR1 LNHDA, CDR2 SQIVND (reference sequence). The V and J ends lost 8 bases and 6 bases, in that order; junction bases with no gene match: 11. CDR3 length: 15 amino acids. The CDR3 DNA sequence: TGTGCCAGTTCCGGGACAGGGTATGTATTCAATGAGCAGTTCTTC. Translating gives CASSGTGYVFNEQFF.

This clonotype was seen only a few times. The chain carries TRBV29-1 and TRBJ1-2; D unclear. The ends were cut back, 3 bases at V and 1 base at J, with 12 bases in the middle. The CDR3 covers 14 residues. Looked up from germline, CDR1 is SQVTM and CDR2 is ANQGSEA. The CDR3 protein is CSVDLAASNYGYTF. The CDR3 region has the DNA TGCAGCGTTGATCTGGCCGCCAGTAACTATGGCTACACCTTC.

There are a few counts of this clonotype. The chain employs TRBV6-5 and TRBJ1-2; 7 bases map to TRBD1. Trimming cost V 6 bases and J 1 base; bases outside gene matches: 5. The CDR3 has 14 residues. Germline V lookup: CDR1 MNHEY, CDR2 SVGAGI. The CDR3 DNA is TGTGCCAGCAGCTCGACAGGGTATAACTATGGCTACACCTTC. Protein product: CASSSTGYNYGYTF.

This clonotype has ten or more counts. The chain is built from TRBV19 and TRBJ2-7; no clear D gene. CDR3 length equals 13 residues. Germline V gene sequence: CDR1 LNHDA, CDR2 SQIVND (reference sequence). V lost 2 bases and J lost 1, with 6 bases in between. The CDR3 DNA follows: TGTGCCAGTAGTATAACCGCTTCCTACGAGCAGTACTTC. Translated: CASSITASYEQYF.

Only a few counts were recorded for this clonotype. The chain is built from TRBV11-2 and TRBJ2-5, with D hard to call. With 3 bases removed from V and 3 bases from J, the gap between germline ends came to 11 bases. Germline V gene lookup returns CDR1 SGHAT and CDR2 FQNNGV. There are 14 residues in the CDR3. The CDR3 reads CASSFALTKETQYF. For the CDR3, the DNA is TGTGCCAGCAGCTTTGCTCTTACCAAAGAGACCCAGTACTTC.

This chain uses TRBV30 with TRBJ2-2, with D maybe TRBD2 (5 bases). CDR1 and CDR2 from the germline V gene are GTSNPN and SVGIG (reference sequence). Trimming took off 3 bases at V and 3 bases at J, with 14 bases between the two ends. This CDR3 has 15 residues. The CDR3 DNA sequence: TGTGCCTGGAGACCGGGGAGCCGCGACACCGGGGAGCTGTTTTTT. Its protein product is CAWRPGSRDTGELFF.

There are a few counts of this clonotype. This chain uses TRBV27 with TRBJ1-1; 7 bases are shared with TRBD1. The germline V gene encodes CDR1 MNHEY and CDR2 SMNVEV (reference sequence). Trimming cost V 0 bases and J 6 bases; bases outside gene matches: 4. The CDR3 has 14 residues. The CDR3 DNA sequence: TGTGCCAGCAGTTTATCCACAGGGGCTCCTGAAGCTTTCTTT. This codes for CASSLSTGAPEAFF.

This clonotype appeared many times. The J gene is TRBJ2-1, the V gene TRBV29-1; D is undetermined. CDR1 and CDR2 from the germline V gene are SQVTM and ANQGSEA. The CDR3 spans 12 residues. Trimming removed 0 bases from V and 6 bases from J, with 6 bases in between. The DNA of the CDR3 is TGCAGCGTTGAAGATGGGCGCAATGAGCAGTTCTTC. Protein: CSVEDGRNEQFF.

The rearrangement uses TRBV19 and TRBJ1-5; 8 positions match TRBD1. The CDR3 runs to 15 residues. J was trimmed by 4 bases and V by 6 bases; bases with no gene match: 8. The V gene's germline CDR1 is LNHDA and CDR2 SQIVND (reference sequence). CDR3 in DNA: TGTGCCAGTAGCCTGACAGGGGCCCCGAATCAGCCCCAGCATTTT. Translated: CASSLTGAPNQPQHF.

The chain recombines TRBV10-3 with TRBJ1-6; D is perhaps TRBD1 (5 bases). Trimming left V 2 bases short and J 6 bases short, with 8 bases between. The CDR3 spans 14 residues. CDR1 and CDR2 (germline): ENHRY, SYGVKD. The CDR3 here is CAISEPGTNSPLHF. CDR3 nucleotides: TGTGCCATCAGTGAGCCGGGGACTAATTCACCCCTCCACTTT.

This clonotype was seen a few times. The chain links TRBV4-2 to TRBJ2-3; 9 nucleotides agree with TRBD2. The CDR3 is 17 amino acids. V lost 3 bases to trimming and J lost 2 bases; unmatched junction nucleotides: 9. Germline CDR1 and CDR2: LGHNA and YNFKEQ. CDR3 protein: CASSHRKGLASTDTQYF. The CDR3 nucleotides read TGTGCCAGCAGCCACCGAAAGGGACTAGCTTCCACAGATACGCAGTATTTT.

This clonotype showed up many times. This chain joins TRBV11-2 and TRBJ2-7; 9 bases match TRBD1. CDR1 and CDR2 from the germline V gene are SGHAT and FQNNGV. V dropped 8 bases and J dropped 7; count of bases not matched to a gene: 9. This CDR3 contains 13 residues. The DNA of the CDR3 is TGTGCCAGCGGCGGGACAGGGATCAGGGAGCAGTACGTC. Translation: CASGGTGIREQYV.

CDR3 DNA sequence: TGTGCCAACCTGACGCTAGACAGGGGAAAATACGAGCAGTACGTC. As protein: CANLTLDRGKYEQYV. This sequence joins TRBV6-1 and TRBJ2-7; 8 bases map to TRBD1. The germline V gene encodes CDR1 MNHNS and CDR2 SASEGT. V lost 10 bases and J lost 4; bases outside the gene matches: 15. CDR3 size: 15 residues.

This clonotype came up many times. V usage is TRBV3-1 and J usage is TRBJ2-1, with TRBD2 matching over 13 bases. V trimming: 5 bases; J trimming: 3 bases; junction bases outside the gene matches: 10. Germline loops: CDR1 LGHDT, CDR2 YNNKEL (reference sequence). The CDR3 has 18 residues. CDR3 protein: CASSTRLAGGIIYNEQFF. As DNA, the CDR3 is TGTGCCAGCAGCACCCGACTAGCGGGGGGCATCATCTACAATGAGCAGTTCTTC.

The table lists this clonotype with a few counts. This rearrangement joins TRBV5-1 to TRBJ2-1; 7 positions match TRBD2. This CDR3 spans 15 amino acids. J lost 2 bases, V lost 1 base, and 3 bases had no gene match. In germline, CDR1 is SGHRS, CDR2 YFSETQ. The CDR3 here is CASSLRGGAYNEQFF. Here the CDR3 DNA reads TGCGCCAGCAGCTTGCGGGGAGGGGCCTACAATGAGCAGTTCTTC.